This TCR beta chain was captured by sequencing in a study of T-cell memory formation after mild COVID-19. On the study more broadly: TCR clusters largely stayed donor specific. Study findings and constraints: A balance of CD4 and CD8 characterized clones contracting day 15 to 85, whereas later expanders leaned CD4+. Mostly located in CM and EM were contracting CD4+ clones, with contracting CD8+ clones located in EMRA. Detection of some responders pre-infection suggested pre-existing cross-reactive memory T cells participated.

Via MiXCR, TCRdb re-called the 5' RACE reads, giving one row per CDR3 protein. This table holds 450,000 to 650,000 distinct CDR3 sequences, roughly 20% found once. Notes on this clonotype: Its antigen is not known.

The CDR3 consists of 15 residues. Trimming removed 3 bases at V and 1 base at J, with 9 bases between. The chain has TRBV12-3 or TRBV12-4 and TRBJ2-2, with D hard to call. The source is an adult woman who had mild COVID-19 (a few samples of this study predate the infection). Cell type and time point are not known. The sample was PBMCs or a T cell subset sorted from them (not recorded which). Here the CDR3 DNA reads TGTGCCAGCAGTTTTGGACGACTGAACACCGGGGAGCTGTTTTTT. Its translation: CASSFGRLNTGELFF.